The clone carrying this TCR beta chain was observed a few times. Its antigen is unidentified. Molecules of cDNA were individually given unique molecular identifiers that were attached to them. TCRdb recomputed calls from the 5' RACE reads with MiXCR, one row per CDR3 protein. The sample contains tens of thousands of distinct CDR3 sequences, roughly 10% of which appear only once. The CDR3 loop spans 12 amino acids. Germline V gives CDR1 DFQATT, CDR2 SNEGSKA (reference sequence). The data derive from a study of early T cells in non-severe SARS-CoV-2 infection. Findings and limits, study-wide: VDJdb-based annotation leaned toward anti-spike CD8 responses and missed private and CD4 specificities.

This sequence was found in an adult who was a healthcare worker with PCR-confirmed SARS-CoV-2 infection or an uninfected control (not recorded which). The material sequenced was whole blood, taken at baseline. The J gene is TRBJ2-7, the V gene TRBV20-1; the match to TRBD1 covers 7 bases. The CDR3 spells CKAGQASYEQYF. In nucleotides, the CDR3 is TGCAAAGCCGGACAGGCCTCCTACGAGCAGTACTTC.